Following are 6 T cell receptor beta chains from one sample sequenced in a study of blood T cell repertoires in COVID-19. Profiled with immunoSEQ multiplex PCR; TCRdb holds only in-frame clones, not every one. Of 250,000 to 350,000 clones listed, roughly four fifths are singletons. Specimen: peripheral blood. The receptor source for this set is a person aged 70 to 85 with COVID-19, enrolled during active disease.

This clone has only a few counts. The genes are TRBV9 and TRBJ2-3; D uncertain. Per the germline V gene, CDR1 is SGDLS and CDR2 is YYNGEE. CDR3 length equals 16 residues. Trimming left V 4 bases short and J 0 bases short, with 15 bases between. The CDR3 sequence: CASSPTSGISTDTQYF. The CDR3 DNA sequence: TGTGCCAGCAGCCCCACCTCGGGTATAAGCACAGATACGCAGTATTTT.

J is TRBJ2-7 and V is TRBV28; D perhaps matches TRBD2 (6 bases). From germline, CDR1 is MDHEN and CDR2 SYDVKM. The V end lost 1 base, the J end lost 6 bases, and 19 bases lay between the germline ends. The CDR3 runs 16 residues. CDR3 sequence reads: CASSLFTPPTSIEQYF. The CDR3 DNA reads TGTGCCAGCAGTTTATTCACCCCCCCCACTAGCATCGAGCAGTACTTC.

J is TRBJ1-2 and V is TRBV19, with 9 nucleotides matching TRBD1. The CDR3 loop spans 15 amino acids. CDR1 is LNHDA, CDR2 SQIVND, per germline (reference sequence). Germline trimming cut 5 bases from V and 3 bases from J; bases unmatched to any gene: 7. CDR3 coding DNA: TGTGCCAGTAGTCGGGACAGGGTTCTGGACTATGGCTACACCTTC. Encoded protein: CASSRDRVLDYGYTF.

The count of this clone is one. J is TRBJ2-3 and V is TRBV28, with D possibly matching TRBD1 (5 bases). The V gene lost 1 base and the J gene lost 0 bases, with 17 bases spanning the gap. The CDR3 runs to 18 residues. Germline CDR1 reads MDHEN; CDR2 reads SYDVKM. The CDR3 spells CASSLLAQGRSSTDTQYF. The CDR3 DNA reads as TGTGCCAGCAGTTTATTGGCTCAGGGTCGTTCTAGCACAGATACGCAGTATTTT.

The chain links TRBV5-1 to TRBJ1-3; TRBD1 agrees at 7 bases. Germline values: CDR1 SGHRS, CDR2 YFSETQ. Unmatched junction bases numbered 2, after V lost 5 bases and J lost 0 bases. There are 14 residues in the CDR3. DNA for the CDR3: TGCGCCAGCAGTCCAGGGGGCTCTGGAAACACCATATATTTT. Its translation is CASSPGGSGNTIYF.

The V gene is TRBV19, the J gene TRBJ2-7, with D perhaps TRBD1 (6 bases). Trimming left V 4 bases short and J 0 bases short, with 10 bases between. Germline CDR1 LNHDA, CDR2 SQIVND (reference sequence). This CDR3 contains 14 residues. The CDR3 sequence: CASSKRGSSYEQYF. DNA of the CDR3: TGTGCCAGTAGTAAGAGGGGGAGCTCCTACGAGCAGTACTTC.